This T cell receptor beta chain was sequenced during a study of cytomegalovirus exposure and HLA in healthy donors. Study-wide points: Most TCR beta V segments were productive about 90% or about 30% of the time in an earlier analysis.

PCR used 60 Vbeta primers and 13 Jbeta primers. The assay was immunoSEQ multiplex PCR, and TCRdb's table has in-frame clones only and misses some. The table includes about 160,000 clones, around 77% detected once. This CDR3 contains 14 residues. Germline V gives CDR1 LNHDA, CDR2 SQIVND (reference sequence). V lost 2 bases to trimming and J lost 1 base, with 8 bases between them. As regards this clone: Its target is unknown.

This sequence joins TRBV19 and TRBJ1-1; unclear D gene. The sample taken for sequencing was PBMCs. This clonotype was obtained from a man in his fifties or sixties in good health and CMV-seropositive. As DNA, the CDR3 is TGTGCCAGTAGTATAATCCCGGGGAACACTGAAGCTTTCTTT. Amino acids: CASSIIPGNTEAFF.